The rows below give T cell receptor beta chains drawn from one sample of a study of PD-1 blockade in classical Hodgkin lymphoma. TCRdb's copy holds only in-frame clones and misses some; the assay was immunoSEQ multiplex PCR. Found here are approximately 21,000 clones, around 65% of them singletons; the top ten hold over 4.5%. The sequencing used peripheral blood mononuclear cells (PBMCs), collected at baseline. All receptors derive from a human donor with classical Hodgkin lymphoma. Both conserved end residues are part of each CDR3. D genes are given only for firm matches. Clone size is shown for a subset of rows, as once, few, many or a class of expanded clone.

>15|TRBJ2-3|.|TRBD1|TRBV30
CAWSEGQGDQDTQYF
TGTGCCTGGAGTGAAGGACAGGGGGATCAAGATACGCAGTATTTT
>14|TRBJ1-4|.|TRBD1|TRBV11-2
CASSEGQAHEKLFF
TGTGCCAGCAGCGAGGGACAGGCCCATGAAAAACTGTTTTTT
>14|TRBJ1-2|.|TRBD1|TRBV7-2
CASSFGRGRNGYTF
TGTGCCAGCAGCTTCGGCAGGGGGCGGAATGGCTACACCTTC
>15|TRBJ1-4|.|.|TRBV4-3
CASSQDRAKHEKLFF
TGCGCCAGCAGCCAAGATCGGGCGAAGCATGAAAAACTGTTTTTT
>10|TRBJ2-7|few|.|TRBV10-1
CASPSYEQYF
TGCGCCAGCCCTTCCTACGAGCAGTACTTC
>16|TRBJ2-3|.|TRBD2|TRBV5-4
CASSFKGGGAADTQYF
TGTGCCAGCAGCTTTAAGGGCGGGGGGGCGGCAGATACGCAGTATTTT
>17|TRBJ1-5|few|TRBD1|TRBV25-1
CASSEKGTGVSNQPQHF
TGTGCCAGCAGTGAAAAGGGGACAGGGGTAAGCAATCAGCCCCAGCATTTT
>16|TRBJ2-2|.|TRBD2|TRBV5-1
CASSSASGRNTGELFF
TGCGCCAGCAGCTCCGCTAGCGGGAGGAACACCGGGGAGCTGTTTTTT
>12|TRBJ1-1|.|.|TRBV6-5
CASSYERTEAFF
TGTGCCAGCAGTTACGAGCGGACTGAAGCTTTCTTT
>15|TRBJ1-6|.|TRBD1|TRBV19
CASRHRDRDNSPLHF
TGTGCCAGTCGGCACCGGGACAGGGACAATTCACCCCTCCACTTT
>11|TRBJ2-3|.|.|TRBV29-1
CSVRRTDTQYF
TGCAGCGTTCGGCGGACAGATACGCAGTATTTT
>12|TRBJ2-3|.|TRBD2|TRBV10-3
CASAGGADTQYF
TGTGCCTCCGCGGGGGGGGCAGATACGCAGTATTTT
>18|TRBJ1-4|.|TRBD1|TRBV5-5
CASSLVPQDRAWGEKLFF
TGTGCCAGCAGCTTGGTTCCCCAAGACAGGGCATGGGGTGAAAAACTGTTTTTT
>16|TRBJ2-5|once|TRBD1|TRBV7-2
CASSTGQGVPSETQYF
TGTGCCAGCAGCACCGGACAGGGGGTCCCTTCAGAGACCCAGTACTTC
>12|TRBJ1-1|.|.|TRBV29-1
CSVAEGDTEAFF
TGCAGCGTTGCAGAGGGCGACACTGAAGCTTTCTTT
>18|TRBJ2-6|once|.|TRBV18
CASSPGTGSLSGANVLTF
TGTGCCAGCTCCCCAGGGACGGGGTCGCTCTCTGGGGCCAACGTCCTGACTTTC
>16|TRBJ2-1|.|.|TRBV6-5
CASSYSKKAGYNEQFF
TGTGCCAGCAGTTACTCGAAGAAGGCCGGCTACAATGAGCAGTTCTTC
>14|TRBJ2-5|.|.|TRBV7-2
CASSFRRSQETQYF
TGTGCCAGCAGCTTCCGTAGGTCCCAAGAGACCCAGTACTTC
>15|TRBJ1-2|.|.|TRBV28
CASSPGVSLMRGYTF
TGTGCCAGCAGTCCCGGAGTCTCCCTAATGAGAGGCTACACCTTC
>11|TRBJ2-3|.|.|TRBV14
CASSQVTLQYF
TGTGCCAGCAGCCAAGTAACCTTGCAGTATTTT
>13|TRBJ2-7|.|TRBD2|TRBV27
CASSPAGVSEQYF
TGTGCCAGCAGTCCCGCGGGGGTCTCCGAGCAGTACTTC
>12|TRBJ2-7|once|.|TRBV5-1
CAGIVLKDGKYF
TGCGCCGGAATCGTTCTGAAGGACGGTAAGTACTTC
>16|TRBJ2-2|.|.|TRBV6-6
CASRRRWGADGGELFF
TGTGCCAGCAGAAGGCGATGGGGGGCTGATGGGGGGGAGCTGTTTTTT
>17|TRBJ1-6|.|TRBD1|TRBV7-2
CASSPEPAGGFGSPLHF
TGTGCCAGCAGCCCCGAGCCAGCAGGGGGATTTGGTTCACCCCTCCACTTT
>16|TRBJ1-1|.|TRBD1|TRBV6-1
CASSEGTGTMNTEAFF
TGTGCCAGCAGTGAAGGGACAGGGACCATGAACACTGAAGCTTTCTTT
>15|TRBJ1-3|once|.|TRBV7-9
CASSPQELGGNTIYF
TGTGCCAGCAGCCCTCAAGAGCTGGGGGGAAACACCATATATTTT
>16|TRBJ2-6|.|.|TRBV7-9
CASTADIPSGANVLTF
TGTGCCAGCACCGCGGACATTCCCTCTGGGGCCAACGTCCTGACTTTC
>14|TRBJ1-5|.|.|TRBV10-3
CAISGSGGDQPQHF
TGTGCCATCAGTGGGTCAGGAGGGGATCAGCCCCAGCATTTT
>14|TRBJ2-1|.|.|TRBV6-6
CASSPVNSYNEQFF
TGTGCCAGCAGTCCCGTGAATTCCTACAATGAGCAGTTCTTC
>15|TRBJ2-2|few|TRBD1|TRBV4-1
CASSQRTGYTGELFF
TGCGCCAGCAGCCAAAGGACAGGGTACACCGGGGAGCTGTTTTTT
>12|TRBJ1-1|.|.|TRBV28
CAARYGNTEAFF
TGTGCCGCACGTTATGGGAACACTGAAGCTTTCTTT
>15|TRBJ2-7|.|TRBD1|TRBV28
CASSLSSRGRHEQYF
TGTGCCAGCAGTTTATCTTCGAGGGGGCGACACGAGCAGTACTTC
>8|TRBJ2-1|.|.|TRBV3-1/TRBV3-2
CASNEQFF
TGTGCCAGCAATGAGCAGTTCTTC
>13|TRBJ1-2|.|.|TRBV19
CASSIQDNYGYTF
TGTGCCAGTAGTATACAGGATAACTATGGCTACACCTTC
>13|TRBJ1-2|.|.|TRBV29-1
CSVTGGGAGGYTF
TGCAGCGTTACGGGCGGGGGGGCGGGTGGCTACACCTTC
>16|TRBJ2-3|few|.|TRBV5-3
CARSWPLAPSTDTQYF
TGTGCCAGAAGCTGGCCTCTAGCGCCGAGCACAGATACGCAGTATTTT
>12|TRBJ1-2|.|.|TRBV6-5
CASSSTGGGYTF
TGTGCCAGCAGTTCCACGGGGGGCGGCTACACCTTC
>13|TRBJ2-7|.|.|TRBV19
CASSRDGGREQYF
TGTGCCAGTTCCCGGGACGGTGGAAGGGAGCAGTACTTC
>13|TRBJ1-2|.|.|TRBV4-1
CASSQDLNYGYTF
TGCGCCAGCAGCCAAGATCTGAACTATGGCTACACCTTC
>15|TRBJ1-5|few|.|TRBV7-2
CASSTGQISNQPQHF
TGTGCCAGCAGTACAGGACAGATTAGCAATCAGCCCCAGCATTTT
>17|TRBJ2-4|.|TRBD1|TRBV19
CASSIGGQGWTKNIQYF
TGTGCCAGTAGTATAGGGGGACAGGGTTGGACCAAAAACATTCAGTACTTC
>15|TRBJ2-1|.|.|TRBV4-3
CASSPQPTGYNEQFF
TGCGCCAGCAGCCCCCAACCTACCGGGTACAATGAGCAGTTCTTC
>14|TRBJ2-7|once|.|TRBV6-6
CASSYGEQAYEQYF
TGTGCCAGCAGTTACGGTGAGCAAGCCTACGAGCAGTACTTC
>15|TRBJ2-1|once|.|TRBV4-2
CASSQEEQSYNEQFF
TGTGCCAGCAGCCAAGAGGAACAGAGCTACAATGAGCAGTTCTTC
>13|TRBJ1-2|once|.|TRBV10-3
CAISEGLDYGYTF
TGTGCCATCAGTGAAGGACTCGACTATGGCTACACCTTC
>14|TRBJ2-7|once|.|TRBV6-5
CASSTGRTSYEQYF
TGTGCCAGCAGTACCGGACGCACATCCTACGAGCAGTACTTC
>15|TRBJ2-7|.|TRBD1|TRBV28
CASSLFRTGSYEQYF
TGTGCCAGCAGTTTATTCCGGACAGGCTCCTACGAGCAGTACTTC
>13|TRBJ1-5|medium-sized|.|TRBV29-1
CSVNAGSDQPQHF
TGCAGCGTTAATGCGGGATCGGATCAGCCCCAGCATTTT
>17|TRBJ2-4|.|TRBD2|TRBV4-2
CASSQETASGAKNIQYF
TGTGCCAGCAGCCAAGAAACGGCTAGCGGGGCCAAAAACATTCAGTACTTC
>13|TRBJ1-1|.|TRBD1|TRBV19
CASSLDRVTEAFF
TGTGCCAGTAGTTTGGACAGGGTAACTGAAGCTTTCTTT
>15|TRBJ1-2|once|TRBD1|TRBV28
CASSLLDRGDYGYTF
TGTGCCAGCAGTTTACTGGACAGGGGTGACTATGGCTACACCTTC